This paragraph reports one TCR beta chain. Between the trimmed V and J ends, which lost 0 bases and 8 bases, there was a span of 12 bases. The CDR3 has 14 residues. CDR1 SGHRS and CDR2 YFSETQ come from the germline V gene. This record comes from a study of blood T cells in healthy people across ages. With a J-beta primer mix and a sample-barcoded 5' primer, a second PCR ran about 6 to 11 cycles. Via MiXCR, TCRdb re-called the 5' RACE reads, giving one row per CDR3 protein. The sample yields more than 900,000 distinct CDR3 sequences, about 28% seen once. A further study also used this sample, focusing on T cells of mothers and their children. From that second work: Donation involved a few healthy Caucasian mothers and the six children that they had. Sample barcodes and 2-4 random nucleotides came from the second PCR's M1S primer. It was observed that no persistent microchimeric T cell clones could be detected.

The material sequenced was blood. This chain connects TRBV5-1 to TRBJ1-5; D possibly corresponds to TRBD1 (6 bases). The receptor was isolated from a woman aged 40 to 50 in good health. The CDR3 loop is CASSLGQAGEPQHF. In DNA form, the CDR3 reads TGCGCCAGCAGCTTGGGACAGGCTGGGGAGCCCCAGCATTTT.